This TCR beta chain was sequenced in a study of T-cell reconstitution after alpha-beta-depleted transplantation in children. Per the germline V gene, CDR1 is DFQATT and CDR2 is SNEGSKA (reference sequence). J lost 4 bases, V lost 4 bases, and 7 bases had no gene match. CDR3 length: 15 residues. This clonotype was counted many times. Using unique molecular identifiers, the investigators prepared the TCRbeta library. TCRdb reprocessed the PCR reads via MiXCR and lists one record per CDR3 protein. The table has hundreds of thousands of distinct CDR3 sequences, roughly 15% seen once. This TCR was sampled from a male patient aged 5 to 17 who had a stem cell transplant for acute lymphoblastic leukemia, so the T cells may come from the graft donor. Sequencing used PBMCs, mostly from graft donor cells, obtained 360 days after TCRalphabeta/CD19-depleted stem cell transplant. The chain uses TRBV20-1 and TRBJ2-1; the match to TRBD1 covers 10 bases. Here the CDR3 reads CSAKGDRGFYNEQFF. The CDR3 DNA is TGCAGTGCTAAAGGGGACAGGGGTTTTTACAATGAGCAGTTCTTC.